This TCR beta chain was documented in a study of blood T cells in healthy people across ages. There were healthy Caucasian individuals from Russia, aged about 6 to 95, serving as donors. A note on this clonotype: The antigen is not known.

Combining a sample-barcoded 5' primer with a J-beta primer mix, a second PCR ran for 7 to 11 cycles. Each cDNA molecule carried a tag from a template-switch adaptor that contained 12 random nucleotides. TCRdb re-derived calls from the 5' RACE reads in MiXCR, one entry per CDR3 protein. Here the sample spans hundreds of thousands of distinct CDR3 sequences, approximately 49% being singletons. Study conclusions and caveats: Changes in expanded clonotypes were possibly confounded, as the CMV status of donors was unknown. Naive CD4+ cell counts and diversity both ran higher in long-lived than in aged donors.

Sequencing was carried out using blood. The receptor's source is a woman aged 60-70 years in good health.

The CDR3 here is CASSPSYPGGIYNEQYF. The CDR3 DNA is TGTGCCAGCAGCCCCAGCTATCCAGGGGGCATCTACAATGAGCAGTACTTC. The chain uses TRBV7-2 and TRBJ2-7, with 8 bases identical to TRBD1. The J segment lost 7 bases and the V segment lost 5 bases, leaving 19 bases of the junction unmatched. CDR3 size: 17 residues. CDR1 is SGHTA and CDR2 is FQGNSA in the germline V gene.